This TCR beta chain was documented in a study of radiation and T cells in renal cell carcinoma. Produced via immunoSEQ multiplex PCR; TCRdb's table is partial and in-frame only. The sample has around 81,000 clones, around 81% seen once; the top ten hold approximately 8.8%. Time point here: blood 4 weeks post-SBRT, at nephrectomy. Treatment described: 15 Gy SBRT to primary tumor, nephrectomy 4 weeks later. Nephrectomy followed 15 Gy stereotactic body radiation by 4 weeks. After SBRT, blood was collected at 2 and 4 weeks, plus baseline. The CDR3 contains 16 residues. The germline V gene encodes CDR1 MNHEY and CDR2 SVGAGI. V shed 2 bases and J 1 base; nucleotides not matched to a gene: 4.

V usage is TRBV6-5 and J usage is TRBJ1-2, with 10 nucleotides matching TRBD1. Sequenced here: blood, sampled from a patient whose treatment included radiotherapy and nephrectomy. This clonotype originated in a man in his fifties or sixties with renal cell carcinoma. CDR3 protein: CASSYVRTGGNYGYTF. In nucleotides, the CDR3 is TGTGCCAGCAGTTACGTCCGGACAGGGGGTAACTATGGCTACACCTTC.